Shown below are 7 T cell receptor beta chains from a single sample sequenced in a study of shared clonotypes between healthy human individuals. Repertoires were generated with immunoSEQ multiplex PCR, while TCRdb's copy carries only in-frame clones and drops some. The table includes a few million clones, approximately 94% detected once. The sample consisted of naive CD4+ T cells sorted from blood. Subset defined: CD45RA+ positively selected. These receptors were taken from a man between 18 and 29 years old in good health.

V gene TRBV10-1 combines with J gene TRBJ2-2; D uncertain. This CDR3 region has 15 residues. Germline CDR1 WNHNN, CDR2 SYGVQD (reference sequence). V lost 4 bases, J lost 3 bases, and 12 bases lay in between. CDR3 loop: CASSGGVMDTGELFF. For the CDR3, the DNA is TGCGCCAGCAGTGGTGGGGTAATGGACACCGGGGAGCTGTTTTTT.

The genes are TRBV7-9 and TRBJ2-5; 8 bases line up with TRBD2. Germline trimming cut 5 bases from V and 4 bases from J; bases unmatched to any gene: 3. The CDR3 is 13 residues long. Germline CDR1 and CDR2: SEHNR and FQNEAQ (reference sequence). In DNA form, the CDR3 reads TGTGCCAGCAGCCGGACTAGCATAGAGACCCAGTACTTC. Its translation is CASSRTSIETQYF.

The J gene is TRBJ2-7, the V gene TRBV27, with a possible D match to TRBD2 (5 bases). Deletions cut 6 bases from V and 7 bases from J, with 10 bases between. The germline gives CDR1 MNHEY, CDR2 SMNVEV (reference sequence). CDR3 length: 11 amino acids. The CDR3: CASSRSGEQYF. The CDR3 bases are TGTGCCAGCAGCCGATCGGGAGAGCAGTACTTC.

V gene TRBV10-1 combines with J gene TRBJ1-1; 7 bases match TRBD1. Per germline, CDR1 WNHNN and CDR2 SYGVQD (reference sequence). Trimming at V came to 7 bases and at J to 1 base, leaving 6 bases not matched to a gene. The length of the CDR3 is 14 residues. This CDR3 reads CASTGGWTNTEAFF. In DNA, the CDR3 is TGCGCCAGCACAGGGGGGTGGACGAACACTGAAGCTTTCTTT.

The chain carries TRBV4-1 and TRBJ1-4, with a possible D match to TRBD1 (6 bases). CDR1 MGHRA and CDR2 YSYEKL come from the germline V gene. V shed 1 base and J shed 3 bases, with 15 bases lying between them. This CDR3 contains 17 residues. The CDR3, as DNA: TGCGCCAGCAGCCAAGGGACAAGCGGGGGCTCTAATGAAAAACTGTTTTTT. Translation gives CASSQGTSGGSNEKLFF.

This rearrangement joins TRBV5-1 to TRBJ2-7; D tentatively reads TRBD1 or TRBD2 (6 bases each). The length of the CDR3 is 14 residues. Germline CDR1 reads SGHRS; CDR2 reads YFSETQ. V was pared by 4 bases and J by 3 bases, with 14 bases between. The CDR3 bases are TGCGCCAGCAGCCCACCCGGAGGGGGCTACGAGCAGTACTTC. Amino acid sequence: CASSPPGGGYEQYF.

V and J are TRBV7-2 and TRBJ2-7; 12 bases line up with TRBD2. Germline V gene sequence: CDR1 SGHTA, CDR2 FQGNSA. CDR3 size: 15 residues. J lost 5 bases, V lost 5 bases, and 7 bases had no gene match. The CDR3 nucleotides are TGTGCCAGCAGCATGAGACTAGCGGGAGCTCACGAGCAGTACTTC. Protein sequence: CASSMRLAGAHEQYF.